This T cell receptor beta chain was sequenced during a study of neoadjuvant nivolumab and ipilimumab in lung cancer. CDR1 is SGHAT and CDR2 is FQNNGV in the germline V gene. The CDR3 sequence is 15 residues long. V dropped 4 bases and J dropped 8; count of bases not matched to a gene: 14. Using immunoSEQ multiplex PCR, the repertoire was profiled, and TCRdb retains in-frame clones only, with some absent. The table lists about 26,000 clones, roughly 80% of them singletons, with about 8.6% in the top ten. Source: tumor tissue, taken after neoadjuvant nivolumab, alone or with ipilimumab, at or shortly before surgery. This sequence was found in an adult with non-small cell lung cancer. The chain recombines TRBV11-2 with TRBJ2-7; 7 bases are shared with TRBD2. The CDR3 region is CASSSGGQRLSQQYF. Written as DNA, the CDR3 is TGTGCCAGCAGCTCGGGAGGACAACGTTTATCGCAGCAGTACTTC.